A single T cell receptor beta chain is shown here with its context. TCRdb itself ran the reads through MiXCR, one entry per CDR3 protein. This repertoire shows more than 400,000 distinct CDR3 sequences, 26% found once; its top ten account for about 12%. This entry comes from a study of T cell repertoires in cytomegalovirus infection. Germline CDR1 and CDR2: SGHVS and FQNEAQ. The length of the CDR3 is 14 residues. J was trimmed by 10 bases and V by 3 bases; bases with no gene match: 7. The source is a human donor in good health (CMV status not recorded). Some clones in this sample may be carry-over from other donors' samples. The sequenced material came from PBMCs. The rearrangement uses TRBV7-8 and TRBJ1-4; 8 nucleotides agree with TRBD1. The CDR3 protein is CASSLTGAEVKLFF. The CDR3 DNA sequence: TGTGCCAGCAGCTTGACAGGGGCGGAGGTAAAACTGTTTTTT. Full variable domain (remainder filled in from reference TRBV7-8 and TRBJ1-4): GAGVSQSPRYKVAKRGQDVALRCDPISGHVSLFWYQQALGQGPEFLTYFQNEAQLDKSGLPSDRFFAERPEGSVSTLKIQRTQQEDSAVYLCASSLTGAEVKLFFGSGTQLSVL.